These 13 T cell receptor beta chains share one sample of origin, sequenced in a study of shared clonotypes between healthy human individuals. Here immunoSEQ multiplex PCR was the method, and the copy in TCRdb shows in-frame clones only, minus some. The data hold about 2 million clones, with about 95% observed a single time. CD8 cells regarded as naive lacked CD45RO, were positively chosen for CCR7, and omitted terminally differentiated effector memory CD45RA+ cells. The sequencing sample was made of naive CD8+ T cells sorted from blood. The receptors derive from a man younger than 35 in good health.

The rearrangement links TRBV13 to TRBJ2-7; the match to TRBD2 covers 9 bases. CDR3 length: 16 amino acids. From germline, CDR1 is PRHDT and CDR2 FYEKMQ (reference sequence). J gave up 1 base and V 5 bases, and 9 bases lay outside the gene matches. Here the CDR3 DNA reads TGTGCCAGCAGCCCTGACTGGAGCGGGGGGTCCTACGAGCAGTACTTC. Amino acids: CASSPDWSGGSYEQYF.

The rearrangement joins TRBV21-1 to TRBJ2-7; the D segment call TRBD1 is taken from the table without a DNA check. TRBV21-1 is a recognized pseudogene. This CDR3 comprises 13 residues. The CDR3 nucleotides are TGTGCCAGCAGCACCCCAATCCCCTACGAGCAGTACTTC. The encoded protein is CASSTPIPYEQYF.

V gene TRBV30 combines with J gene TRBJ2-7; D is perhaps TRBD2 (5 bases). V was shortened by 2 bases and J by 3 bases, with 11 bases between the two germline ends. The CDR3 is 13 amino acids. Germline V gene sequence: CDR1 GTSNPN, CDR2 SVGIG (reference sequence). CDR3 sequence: CAWSPLSGYEQYF. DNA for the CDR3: TGTGCCTGGAGTCCATTAAGCGGCTACGAGCAGTACTTC.

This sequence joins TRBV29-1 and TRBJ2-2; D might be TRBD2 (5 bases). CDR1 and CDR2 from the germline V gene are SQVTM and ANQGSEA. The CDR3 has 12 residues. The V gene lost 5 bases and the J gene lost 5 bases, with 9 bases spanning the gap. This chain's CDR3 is CSVTSVTGELFF. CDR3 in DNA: TGCAGCGTTACTAGTGTTACCGGGGAGCTGTTTTTT.

CDR3 sequence reads: CASSLTGGNGEQYF. The CDR3 region has the DNA TGCGCCAGCAGCTTGACCGGGGGTAACGGCGAGCAGTACTTC. The chain links TRBV5-1 to TRBJ2-7; D might be TRBD2 (6 bases). Per the germline V gene, CDR1 is SGHRS and CDR2 is YFSETQ. The CDR3 length is 14 residues. V was shortened by 1 base and J by 6 bases, with 14 bases between the two germline ends.

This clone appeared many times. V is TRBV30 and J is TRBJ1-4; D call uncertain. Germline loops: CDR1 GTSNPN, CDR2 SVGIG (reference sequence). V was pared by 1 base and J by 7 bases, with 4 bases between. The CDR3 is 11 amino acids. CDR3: CAWSGLEKLFF. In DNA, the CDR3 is TGTGCCTGGAGTGGACTTGAAAAACTGTTTTTT.

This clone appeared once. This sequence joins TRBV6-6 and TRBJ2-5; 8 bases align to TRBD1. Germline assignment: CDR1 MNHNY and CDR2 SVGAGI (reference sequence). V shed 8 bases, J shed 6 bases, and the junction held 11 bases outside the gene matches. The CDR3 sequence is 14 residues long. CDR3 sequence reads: CASCRGLFNQTQYF. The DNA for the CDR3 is TGTGCCAGCTGCAGGGGGCTGTTTAACCAGACCCAGTACTTC.

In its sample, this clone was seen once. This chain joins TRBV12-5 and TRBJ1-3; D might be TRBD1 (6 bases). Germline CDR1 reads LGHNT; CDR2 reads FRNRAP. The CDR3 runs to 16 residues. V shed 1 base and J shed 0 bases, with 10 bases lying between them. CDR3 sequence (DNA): TGTGCTAGTGGTTTGGAGGGGGAAGGCTCTGGAAACACCATATATTTT. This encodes CASGLEGEGSGNTIYF.

CDR3 DNA: TGTGCCAGCAGGTCGGGACAGGGACCCTATGGCTACACCTTC. This sequence encodes CASRSGQGPYGYTF. The chain recombines TRBV27 with TRBJ1-2, with 9 bases matching TRBD1. Germline V gives CDR1 MNHEY, CDR2 SMNVEV (reference sequence). Germline trimming cut 6 bases from V and 4 bases from J; bases unmatched to any gene: 6. This CDR3 region has 14 residues.

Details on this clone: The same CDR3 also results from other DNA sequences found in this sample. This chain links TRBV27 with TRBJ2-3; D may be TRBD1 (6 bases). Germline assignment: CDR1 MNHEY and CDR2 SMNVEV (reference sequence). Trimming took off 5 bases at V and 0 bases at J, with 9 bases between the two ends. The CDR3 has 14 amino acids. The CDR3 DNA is TGTGCCAGCAGTCCCGGGACAAGCACAGATACGCAGTATTTT. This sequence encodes CASSPGTSTDTQYF.

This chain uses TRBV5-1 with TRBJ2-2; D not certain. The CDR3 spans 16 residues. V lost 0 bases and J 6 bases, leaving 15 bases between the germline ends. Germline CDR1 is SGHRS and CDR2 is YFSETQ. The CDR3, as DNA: TGCGCCAGCAGCTTGGCCCTGGGGATTCAAGCCGGGGAGCTGTTTTTT. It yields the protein CASSLALGIQAGELFF.

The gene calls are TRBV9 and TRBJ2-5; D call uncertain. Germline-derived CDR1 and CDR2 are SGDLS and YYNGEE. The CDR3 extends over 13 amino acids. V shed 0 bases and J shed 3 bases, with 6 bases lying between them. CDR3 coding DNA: TGTGCCAGCAGCGTAGGGGCAGAAGAGACCCAGTACTTC. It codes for CASSVGAEETQYF.

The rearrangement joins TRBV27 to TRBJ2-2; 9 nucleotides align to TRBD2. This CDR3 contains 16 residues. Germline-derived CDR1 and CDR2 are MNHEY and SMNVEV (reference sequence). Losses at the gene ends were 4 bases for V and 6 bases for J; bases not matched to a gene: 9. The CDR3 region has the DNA TGTGCCAGCAGTTCTGGCGCGGGAGGGCCTCCCGGGGAGCTGTTTTTT. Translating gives CASSSGAGGPPGELFF.